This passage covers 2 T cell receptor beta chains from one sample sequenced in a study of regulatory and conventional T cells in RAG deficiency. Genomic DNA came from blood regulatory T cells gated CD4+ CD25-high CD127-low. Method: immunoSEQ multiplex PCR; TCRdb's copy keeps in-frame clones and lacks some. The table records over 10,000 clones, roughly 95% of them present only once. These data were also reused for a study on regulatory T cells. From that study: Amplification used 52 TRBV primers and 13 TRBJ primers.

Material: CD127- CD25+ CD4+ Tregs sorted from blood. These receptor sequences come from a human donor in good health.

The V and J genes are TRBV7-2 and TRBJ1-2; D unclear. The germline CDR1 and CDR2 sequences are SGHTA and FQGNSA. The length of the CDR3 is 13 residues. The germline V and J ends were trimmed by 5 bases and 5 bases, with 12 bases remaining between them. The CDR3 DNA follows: TGTGCCAGCAGCGCAAGCATACCTTATGGCTACACCTTC. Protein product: CASSASIPYGYTF.

CDR3: CASSPDRVVTYNEQFF. In nucleotides, the CDR3 is TGTGCCAGCAGCCCCGACAGGGTAGTCACCTACAATGAGCAGTTCTTC. The chain recombines TRBV7-9 with TRBJ2-1; 7 bases line up with TRBD1. The germline CDR1 and CDR2 sequences are SEHNR and FQNEAQ (reference sequence). This CDR3 has 16 residues. Trimming removed 5 bases from V and 2 bases from J; junction bases left unmatched: 9.